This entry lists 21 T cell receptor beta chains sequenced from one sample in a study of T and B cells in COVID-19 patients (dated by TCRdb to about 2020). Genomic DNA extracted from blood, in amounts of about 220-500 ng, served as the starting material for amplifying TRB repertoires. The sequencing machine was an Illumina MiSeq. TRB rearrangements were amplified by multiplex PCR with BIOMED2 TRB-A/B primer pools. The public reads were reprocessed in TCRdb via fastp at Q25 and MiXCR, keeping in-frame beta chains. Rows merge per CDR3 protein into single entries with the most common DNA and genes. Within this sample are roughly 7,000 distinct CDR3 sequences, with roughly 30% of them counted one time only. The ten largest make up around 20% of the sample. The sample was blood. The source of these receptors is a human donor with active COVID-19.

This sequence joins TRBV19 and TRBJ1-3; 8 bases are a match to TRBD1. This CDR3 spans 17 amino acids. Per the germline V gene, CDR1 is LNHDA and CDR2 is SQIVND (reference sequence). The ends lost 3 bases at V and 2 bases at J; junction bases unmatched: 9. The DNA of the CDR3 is TGTGCCAGTAGTATTACGGACAGGGAGCTCCCTGGAAACACCATATATTTT. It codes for CASSITDRELPGNTIYF.

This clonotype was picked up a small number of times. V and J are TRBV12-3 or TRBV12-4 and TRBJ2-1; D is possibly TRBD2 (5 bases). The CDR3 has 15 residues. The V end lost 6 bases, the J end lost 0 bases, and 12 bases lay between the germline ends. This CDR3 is CASRKGLHSYNEQFF. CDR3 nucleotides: TGTGCCAGCAGAAAAGGACTTCACTCCTACAATGAGCAGTTCTTC.

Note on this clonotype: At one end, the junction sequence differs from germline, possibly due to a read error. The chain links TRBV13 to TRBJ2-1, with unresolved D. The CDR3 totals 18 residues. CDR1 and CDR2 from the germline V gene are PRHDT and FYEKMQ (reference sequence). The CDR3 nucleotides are TGTGCCAGCAGCTTACCCCGAAGACACCGAACCTCCGACAATGAGCAGTTCTTC. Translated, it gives CASSLPRRHRTSDNEQFF.

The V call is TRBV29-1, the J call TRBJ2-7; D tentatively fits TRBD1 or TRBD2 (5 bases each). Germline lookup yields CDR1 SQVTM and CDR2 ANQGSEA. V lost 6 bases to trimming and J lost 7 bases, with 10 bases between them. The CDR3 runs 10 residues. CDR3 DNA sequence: TGCAGCGTGGGGACGGGGGAGCAGTACTTC. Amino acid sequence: CSVGTGEQYF.

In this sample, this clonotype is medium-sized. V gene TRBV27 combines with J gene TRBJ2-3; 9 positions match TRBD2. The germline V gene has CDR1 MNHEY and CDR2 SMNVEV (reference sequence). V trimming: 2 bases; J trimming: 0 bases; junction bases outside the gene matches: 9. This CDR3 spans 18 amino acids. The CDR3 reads CASSLGRLAGRSTDTQYF. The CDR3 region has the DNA TGTGCCAGCAGTTTAGGGAGGCTAGCGGGGCGAAGCACAGATACGCAGTATTTT.

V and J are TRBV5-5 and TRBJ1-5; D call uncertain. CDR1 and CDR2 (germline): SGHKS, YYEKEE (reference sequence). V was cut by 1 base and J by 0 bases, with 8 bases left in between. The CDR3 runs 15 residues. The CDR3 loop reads CASSLRGHSNQPQHF. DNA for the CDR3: TGTGCCAGCAGCTTGCGAGGGCATAGCAATCAGCCCCAGCATTTT.

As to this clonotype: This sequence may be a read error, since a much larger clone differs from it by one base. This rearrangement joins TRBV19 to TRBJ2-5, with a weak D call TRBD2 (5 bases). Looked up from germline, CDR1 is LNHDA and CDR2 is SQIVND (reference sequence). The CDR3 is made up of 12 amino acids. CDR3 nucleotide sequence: TGTGCCAGTAGTCGGGGAGTAGAGCCCCAGTACTTC. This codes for CASSRGVEPQYF.

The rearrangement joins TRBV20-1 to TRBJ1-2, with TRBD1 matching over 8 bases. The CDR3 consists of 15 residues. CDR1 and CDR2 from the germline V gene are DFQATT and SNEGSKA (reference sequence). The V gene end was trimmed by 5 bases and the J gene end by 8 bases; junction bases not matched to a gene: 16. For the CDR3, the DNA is TGCAGTGCTGACTCCGGGCCAGGGGGCGCGAAGGGCTACACCTTC. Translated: CSADSGPGGAKGYTF.

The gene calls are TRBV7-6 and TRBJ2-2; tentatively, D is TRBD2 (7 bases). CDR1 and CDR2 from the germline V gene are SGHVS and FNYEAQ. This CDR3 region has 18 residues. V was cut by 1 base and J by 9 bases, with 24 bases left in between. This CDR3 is CASSLVPSGGRSTWELFF. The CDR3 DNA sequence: TGTGCCAGCAGCTTAGTCCCCTCGGGGGGCCGTAGTACCTGGGAGCTGTTTTTT.

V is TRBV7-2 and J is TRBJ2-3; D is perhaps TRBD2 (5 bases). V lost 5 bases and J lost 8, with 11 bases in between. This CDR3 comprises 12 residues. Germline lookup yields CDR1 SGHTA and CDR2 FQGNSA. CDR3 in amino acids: CASSPGEGTQYF. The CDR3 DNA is TGTGCCAGCAGCCCTGGTGAGGGTACGCAGTATTTT.

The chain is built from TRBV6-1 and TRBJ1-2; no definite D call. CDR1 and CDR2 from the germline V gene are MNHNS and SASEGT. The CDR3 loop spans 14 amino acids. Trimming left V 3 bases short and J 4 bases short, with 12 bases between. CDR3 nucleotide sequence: TGTGCCAGCAGTGAGGGTGAAGCTTTCTATGGCTACACCTTC. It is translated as CASSEGEAFYGYTF.

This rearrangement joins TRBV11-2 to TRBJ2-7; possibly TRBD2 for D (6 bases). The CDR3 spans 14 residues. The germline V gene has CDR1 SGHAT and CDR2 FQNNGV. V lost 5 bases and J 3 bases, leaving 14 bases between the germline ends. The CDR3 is CASSPALGGYEQYF. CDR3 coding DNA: TGTGCCAGCAGCCCCGCGCTGGGGGGCTACGAGCAGTACTTC.

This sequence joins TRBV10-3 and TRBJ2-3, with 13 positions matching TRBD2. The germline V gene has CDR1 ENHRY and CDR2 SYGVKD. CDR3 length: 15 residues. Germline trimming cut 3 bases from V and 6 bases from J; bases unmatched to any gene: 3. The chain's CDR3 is CAISDSTSGGDTQYF. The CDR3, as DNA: TGTGCCATCAGTGATTCGACTAGCGGGGGGGATACGCAGTATTTT.

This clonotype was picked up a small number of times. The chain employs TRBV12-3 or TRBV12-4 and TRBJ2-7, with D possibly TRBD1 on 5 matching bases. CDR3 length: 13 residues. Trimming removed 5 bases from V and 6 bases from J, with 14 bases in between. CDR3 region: CASSDQGFREQYV. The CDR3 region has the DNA TGTGCCAGCAGTGACCAGGGTTTCCGCGAGCAGTACGTC.

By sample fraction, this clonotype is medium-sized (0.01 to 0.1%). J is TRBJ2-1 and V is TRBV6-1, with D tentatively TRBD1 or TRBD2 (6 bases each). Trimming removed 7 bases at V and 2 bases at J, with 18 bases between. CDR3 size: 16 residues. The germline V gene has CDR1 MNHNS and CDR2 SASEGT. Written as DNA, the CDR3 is TGTGCCAGCATCCTGGGGGGCACCAACCCCTACAATGAGCAGTTCTTC. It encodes CASILGGTNPYNEQFF.

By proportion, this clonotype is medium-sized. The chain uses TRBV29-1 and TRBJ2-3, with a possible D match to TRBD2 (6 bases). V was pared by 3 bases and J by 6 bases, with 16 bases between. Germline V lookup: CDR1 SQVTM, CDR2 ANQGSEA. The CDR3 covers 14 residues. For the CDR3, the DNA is TGCAGCGTTGAGATGGGGGGTATAGCTGATACGCAGTATTTT. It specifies CSVEMGGIADTQYF.

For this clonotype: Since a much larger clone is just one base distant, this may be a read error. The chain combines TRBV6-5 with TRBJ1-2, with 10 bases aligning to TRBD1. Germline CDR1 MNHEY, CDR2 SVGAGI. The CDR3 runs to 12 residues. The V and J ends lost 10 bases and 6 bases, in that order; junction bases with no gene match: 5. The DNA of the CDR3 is TGTGCCATCAGGACAGGGGGGCATGGCTACACCTTC. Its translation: CAIRTGGHGYTF.

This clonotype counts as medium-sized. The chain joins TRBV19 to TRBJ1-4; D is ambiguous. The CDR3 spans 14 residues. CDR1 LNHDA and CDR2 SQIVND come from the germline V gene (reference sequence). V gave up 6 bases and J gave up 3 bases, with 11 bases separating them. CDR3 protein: CASRRTGANEKLFF. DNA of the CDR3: TGTGCCAGTAGGCGGACTGGGGCTAATGAAAAACTGTTTTTT. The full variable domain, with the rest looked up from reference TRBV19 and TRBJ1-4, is DGGITQSPKYLFRKEGQNVTLSCEQNLNHDAMYWYRQDPGQGLRLIYYSQIVNDFQKGDIAEGYSVSREKKESFPLTVTSAQKNPTAFYLCASRRTGANEKLFFGSGTQLSVL.

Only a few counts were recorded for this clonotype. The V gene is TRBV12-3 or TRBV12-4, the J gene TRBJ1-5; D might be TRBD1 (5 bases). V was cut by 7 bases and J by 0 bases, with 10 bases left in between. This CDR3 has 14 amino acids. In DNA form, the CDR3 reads TGTGCCAGCACCAGGGATTATAGCAATCAGCCCCAGCATTTT. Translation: CASTRDYSNQPQHF.

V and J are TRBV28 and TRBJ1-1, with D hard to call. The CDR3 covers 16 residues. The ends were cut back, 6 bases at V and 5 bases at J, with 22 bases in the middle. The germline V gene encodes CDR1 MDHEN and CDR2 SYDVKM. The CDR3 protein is CASSPSGILERTEAFF. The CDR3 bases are TGTGCCAGCAGCCCGTCCGGGATCCTAGAGAGGACTGAAGCTTTCTTT.

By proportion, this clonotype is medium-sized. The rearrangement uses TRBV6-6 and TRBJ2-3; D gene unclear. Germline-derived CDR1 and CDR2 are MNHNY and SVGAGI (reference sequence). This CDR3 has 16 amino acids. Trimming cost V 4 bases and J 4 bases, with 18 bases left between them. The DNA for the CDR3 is TGTGCCAGCAGTTCCCTCCTGACCACCACCGCAGATACGCAGTATTTT. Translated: CASSSLLTTTADTQYF.